This entry features one T cell receptor (beta chain) sequence. Its antigen is currently unknown. PCR involved 60 Vbeta and 13 Jbeta primers. The assay was immunoSEQ multiplex PCR, and TCRdb's table has in-frame clones only and misses some. This table has about 120,000 clones, around four fifths appearing once. This sample was included in a study of cytomegalovirus exposure and HLA in healthy donors. Study summary: HLA-typed donors were the source of around 85 million unique TCRs held in an early data release. Overall study results and limits: Several of the most significant clusters were apparently associated with common viral pathogens in a later analysis.

CDR1 and CDR2 (germline): LNHDA, SQIVND (reference sequence). This CDR3 has 14 residues. The trim removed 3 bases at V and 1 base at J, leaving 2 bases unmatched. The rearrangement links TRBV19 to TRBJ2-7; 8 bases are shared with TRBD2. Input material: PBMCs. The sequence was collected from a man between 25 and 39 years old in good health and CMV-seropositive. CDR3 loop: CASSITSGSYEQYF. DNA for the CDR3: TGTGCCAGTAGTATCACTAGCGGATCCTACGAGCAGTACTTC.